Each of the 30 T cell receptor beta chains below was sequenced from the same sample in a study of OX40 agonist ivuxolimab in advanced cancers. Profiled with immunoSEQ multiplex PCR; TCRdb holds only in-frame clones, not every one. The sample lists about 28,000 clones; more than 85% were seen once. Sequencing was performed on CD4+ or CD8+ T cells sorted from blood, taken in a trial of the OX40 agonist ivuxolimab. These receptors were collected from an adult with an advanced solid tumor such as melanoma, head and neck, liver or kidney cancer.

This clone has only a few counts. At the DNA level, this CDR3 is encoded by other sequences in the same sample as well. This rearrangement joins TRBV4-3 to TRBJ1-2; weak D call: TRBD1 (6 bases). V lost 0 bases and J 4 bases, leaving 9 bases between the germline ends. Germline CDR1 is LGHNA and CDR2 is YSLEER. This CDR3 region has 14 residues. The CDR3 reads CASSQDRGGYGYTF. Written as DNA, the CDR3 is TGCGCCAGCAGCCAAGATAGAGGGGGCTATGGCTACACCTTC.

The chain employs TRBV5-6 and TRBJ2-7; D gene ambiguous. Trimming took 0 bases from V and 6 from J, leaving 10 bases between them. Germline V gene lookup returns CDR1 SGHDT and CDR2 YYEEEE. The CDR3 length is 13 residues. CDR3 loop: CASSLGGTGEQYF. The CDR3 bases are TGTGCCAGCAGCTTGGGAGGTACGGGCGAGCAGTACTTC.

The J gene is TRBJ2-3, the V gene TRBV9; D gene uncertain. Germline-derived CDR1 and CDR2 are SGDLS and YYNGEE. The CDR3 is 15 amino acids. V was cut by 3 bases and J by 2 bases, with 13 bases left in between. CDR3 sequence: CASSEQERDTDTQYF. The CDR3 DNA sequence: TGTGCCAGCAGCGAGCAGGAACGAGACACAGATACGCAGTATTTT.

V and J are TRBV29-1 and TRBJ2-1, with no clear D. CDR3 length: 12 residues. Germline values: CDR1 SQVTM, CDR2 ANQGSEA. The CDR3, as DNA: TGCAGTTTCGTCGACTTTAACAATGAGCAGTTCTTC. The encoded protein is CSFVDFNNEQFF.

The chain has TRBV28 and TRBJ2-1, with 7 bases fitting TRBD1. The CDR3 is 16 residues long. Germline V lookup: CDR1 MDHEN, CDR2 SYDVKM. Losses at the gene ends were 4 bases for V and 2 bases for J; bases not matched to a gene: 8. As DNA, the CDR3 is TGTGCCAGCAGTTCCCCCGGGACAGCCACCTACAATGAGCAGTTCTTC. It is translated as CASSSPGTATYNEQFF.

The rearrangement uses TRBV1 and TRBJ2-4; TRBD1, the table's D call, lacks a check against the DNA. TRBV1 is deemed a pseudogene. The CDR3 has 14 residues. In DNA form, the CDR3 reads TGCACCAGCAGCCAGGACAGGGCTGGAAACATTCAGTACTTC. This gives the protein CTSSQDRAGNIQYF.

The chain has TRBV4-1 and TRBJ2-6, with 10 bases that match TRBD2. After removal of 3 bases from V and 0 bases from J, the junction contained 2 bases not matched to a gene. This CDR3 has 17 residues. Germline CDR1 MGHRA, CDR2 YSYEKL. The CDR3 DNA reads as TGCGCCAGCAGCCAGATAGCGGGGGGCTCTGGGGCCAACGTCCTGACTTTC. Translated: CASSQIAGGSGANVLTF.

In this sample, this clone turned up once. The gene calls are TRBV5-1 and TRBJ2-6; D might be TRBD2 (5 bases). In germline, CDR1 is SGHRS, CDR2 YFSETQ. The V end lost 10 bases, the J end lost 0 bases, and 20 bases lay between the germline ends. CDR3 length equals 17 residues. The CDR3 DNA reads TGCGCCGGCGTTAATGGTACTAGGGCCTCTGGGGCCAACGTCCTGACTTTC. Translation gives CAGVNGTRASGANVLTF. Together with reference TRBV5-1 and TRBJ2-6, the CDR3 gives the full variable domain: KAGVTQTPRYLIKTRGQQVTLSCSPISGHRSVSWYQQTPGQGLQFLFEYFSETQRNKGNFPGRFSGRQFSNSRSEMNVSTLELGDSALYLCAGVNGTRASGANVLTFGAGSRLTVL.

The V and J genes are TRBV5-4 and TRBJ2-2; D gene ambiguous. The length of the CDR3 is 13 residues. The germline CDR1 and CDR2 sequences are SGHNT and YYREEE (reference sequence). V shed 5 bases and J shed 7 bases, with 12 bases lying between them. This chain's CDR3 is CASREGRSGELFF. DNA for the CDR3: TGTGCCAGCAGGGAAGGTAGGAGCGGGGAGCTGTTTTTT.

This chain connects TRBV4-2 to TRBJ2-1; 8 positions agree with TRBD2. With V trimmed by 0 bases and J by 3 bases, 4 bases remained unmatched. Germline assignment: CDR1 LGHNA and CDR2 YNFKEQ. This CDR3 spans 16 amino acids. CDR3 in DNA: TGTGCCAGCAGCCAAGAGGAACGGGGGGGCTACAATGAGCAGTTCTTC. Its protein is CASSQEERGGYNEQFF.

This chain joins TRBV10-1 and TRBJ1-1, with D possibly being TRBD1 (5 bases). Trimming removed 6 bases from V and 1 base from J, with 12 bases in between. Germline V gene sequence: CDR1 WNHNN, CDR2 SYGVQD (reference sequence). CDR3 length equals 14 residues. The CDR3 loop reads CASRADSPNTEAFF. In nucleotides, the CDR3 is TGCGCCAGCAGAGCCGACAGCCCGAACACTGAAGCTTTCTTT.

The chain recombines TRBV19 with TRBJ1-1; the D gene is possibly TRBD1 (5 bases). Trimming took 7 bases from V and 4 from J, leaving 16 bases between them. Germline V CDR1 and CDR2: LNHDA, SQIVND (reference sequence). The CDR3 is 14 amino acids. CDR3 sequence: CASTWGGRSTEAFF. CDR3 DNA sequence: TGTGCCAGTACGTGGGGCGGCCGCAGCACTGAAGCTTTCTTT.

Regarding this clone: No DNA is shown, since the ends of the CDR3 on it are uncertain; the CDR3 is the one TCRdb lists. The chain links TRBV6-6 to TRBJ1-1; TRBD1 reflects the table's D call only, with no check against the DNA. Germline CDR1 is MNHNY and CDR2 is SVGAGI (reference sequence). The CDR3 sequence runs 15 residues, both termini included. The CDR3: CASILGRLGDTEAFF.

V is TRBV6-5 and J is TRBJ1-3, with D maybe TRBD1 (6 bases). Trimming took 6 bases from V and 4 from J, leaving 16 bases between them. The CDR3 spans 15 residues. Germline V gene sequence: CDR1 MNHEY, CDR2 SVGAGI. DNA of the CDR3: TGTGCCAGCAGATCCAGGGGAAGTTACGGAAACACCATATATTTT. Translated: CASRSRGSYGNTIYF.

The V gene is TRBV4-1, the J gene TRBJ2-5, with 10 bases fitting TRBD2. Trimming cost V 0 bases and J 0 bases; bases outside gene matches: 7. Germline values: CDR1 MGHRA, CDR2 YSYEKL. This CDR3 contains 18 residues. CDR3 sequence: CASSQESGGGRDQETQYF. In DNA, the CDR3 is TGCGCCAGCAGCCAAGAAAGCGGGGGGGGGCGTGACCAAGAGACCCAGTACTTC.

The V gene is TRBV11-2, the J gene TRBJ2-2, with TRBD1 identical over 7 bases. With 5 bases clipped from V and 8 bases from J, the junction kept 5 bases outside the gene matches. The germline V gene has CDR1 SGHAT and CDR2 FQNNGV. This CDR3 has 13 amino acids. The CDR3 sequence: CASSPTDRGELFF. The CDR3 DNA is TGTGCCAGCAGCCCTACGGACAGGGGGGAGCTGTTTTTT.

The genes are TRBV19 and TRBJ1-2; 8 positions match TRBD1. CDR3 length equals 14 residues. Looked up from germline, CDR1 is LNHDA and CDR2 is SQIVND (reference sequence). V lost 5 bases, J lost 4 bases, and 6 bases stayed unmatched. This chain's CDR3 is CASSVGQGTYGYTF. As DNA, the CDR3 is TGTGCCAGTAGTGTCGGACAGGGAACCTATGGCTACACCTTC.

This sequence joins TRBV28 and TRBJ2-3, with TRBD1 identical over 7 bases. V gave up 3 bases and J gave up 2 bases; unmatched junction bases: 8. Germline assignment: CDR1 MDHEN and CDR2 SYDVKM. The CDR3 totals 16 residues. The CDR3 bases are TGTGCCAGCAGTTTTACAGGGACAGAGGTCACAGATACGCAGTATTTT. This translates into CASSFTGTEVTDTQYF.

Only one count was recorded for this clone. The chain joins TRBV28 to TRBJ1-2; D gene unclear. V gave up 3 bases and J gave up 3 bases, with 14 bases separating them. The CDR3 runs 15 residues. Per the germline V gene, CDR1 is MDHEN and CDR2 is SYDVKM. The DNA for the CDR3 is TGTGCCAGCAGTTTCGAGTCTTGGACGTACTATGGCTACACCTTC. As protein: CASSFESWTYYGYTF.

The V call is TRBV10-3, the J call TRBJ2-2; D may be TRBD1 (6 bases). The V end was cut by 7 bases, the J end by 4 bases, with 10 bases between. The germline V gene has CDR1 ENHRY and CDR2 SYGVKD. The CDR3 sequence is 13 residues long. As DNA, the CDR3 is TGTGCCATCACCCAGGGGATCACCGGGGAGCTGTTTTTT. Its protein product is CAITQGITGELFF.

This clone has only a few counts. This sequence joins TRBV7-9 and TRBJ2-7; D gene uncertain. The CDR3 has 13 amino acids. V was pared by 5 bases and J by 0 bases, with 8 bases between. From germline, CDR1 is SEHNR and CDR2 FQNEAQ (reference sequence). The CDR3 region has the DNA TGTGCCAGCAGCCCTGCGGTCTCCTACGAGCAGTACTTC. It yields the protein CASSPAVSYEQYF. Drawing the rest from reference TRBV7-9 and TRBJ2-7, the complete variable domain is DTGVSQNPRHKITKRGQNVTFRCDPISEHNRLYWYRQTLGQGPEFLTYFQNEAQLEKSRLLSDRFSAERPKGSFSTLEIQRTEQGDSAMYLCASSPAVSYEQYFGPGTRLTVT.

The V and J genes are TRBV28 and TRBJ1-5, with TRBD1 matching 11 bases. The V gene end was trimmed by 4 bases and the J gene end by 6 bases; junction bases not matched to a gene: 8. CDR3 length equals 16 residues. The V gene's germline CDR1 is MDHEN and CDR2 SYDVKM. The CDR3 bases are TGTGCCAGCAGTTCCTCGGACAGGGGGCGCTTTCAGCCCCAGCATTTT. This gives the protein CASSSSDRGRFQPQHF. Together with reference TRBV28 and TRBJ1-5, the CDR3 gives the full variable domain: DVKVTQSSRYLVKRTGEKVFLECVQDMDHENMFWYRQDPGLGLRLIYFSYDVKMKEKGDIPEGYSVSREKKERFSLILESASTNQTSMYLCASSSSDRGRFQPQHFGDGTRLSIL.

This chain uses TRBV5-1 with TRBJ1-1; D gene ambiguous. V lost 3 bases and J 3 bases, leaving 9 bases between the germline ends. Germline V gives CDR1 SGHRS, CDR2 YFSETQ. This CDR3 comprises 13 residues. The CDR3 DNA follows: TGCGCCAGCAGCTGGACGATATACACTGAAGCTTTCTTT. As protein: CASSWTIYTEAFF.

The chain combines TRBV11-2 with TRBJ2-7; TRBD1 matches at 9 bases. This CDR3 contains 18 residues. The V and J ends lost 2 bases and 1 base, in that order; junction bases with no gene match: 12. CDR1 is SGHAT, CDR2 FQNNGV, per germline. The CDR3 protein is CASSLPGQGPRGSYEQYF. DNA of the CDR3: TGTGCCAGCAGCTTACCGGGACAGGGCCCTAGAGGGTCCTACGAGCAGTACTTC.

The chain recombines TRBV6-5 with TRBJ2-1; D is perhaps TRBD2 (6 bases). Germline V gene data show CDR1 as MNHEY and CDR2 as SVGAGI. There are 15 residues in the CDR3. Trimming removed 2 bases at V and 6 bases at J, with 14 bases between. The CDR3 region is CASSYPGGTGNEQFF. The CDR3 DNA sequence: TGTGCCAGCAGTTACCCAGGCGGGACGGGCAATGAGCAGTTCTTC.

CDR3 protein: CASSLWGESSYEQYF. The CDR3 DNA reads TGTGCCAGCAGCTTGTGGGGGGAGAGCTCCTACGAGCAGTACTTC. The chain links TRBV7-9 to TRBJ2-7; the D gene is possibly TRBD2 (6 bases). This CDR3 is 15 amino acids long. From germline, CDR1 is SEHNR and CDR2 FQNEAQ (reference sequence). The V and J ends lost 3 bases and 0 bases respectively, with 12 bases between them.

The CDR3 protein is CASSLVWTMSYNEQFF. CDR3 DNA: TGTGCCAGCAGCTTGGTTTGGACTATGTCTTACAATGAGCAGTTCTTC. The chain uses TRBV4-2 and TRBJ2-1, with D possibly matching TRBD2 (6 bases). The V gene's germline CDR1 is LGHNA and CDR2 YNFKEQ. V was cut by 5 bases and J by 4 bases, with 18 bases left in between. The CDR3 covers 16 residues.

This clone was picked up one time. At one end, the junction sequence differs from germline, possibly due to a read error. The chain combines TRBV5-1 with TRBJ2-5, with 9 positions matching TRBD2. Germline CDR1 SGHRS, CDR2 YFSETQ. The CDR3 runs to 14 residues. CDR3 nucleotide sequence: TGCGCCAGTGCGCCCGGATCGATAGCGGGGGAGGGAGACTTC. The encoded protein is CASAPGSIAGEGDF.

The gene calls are TRBV12-5 and TRBJ1-1; no definite D call. Trimming took 0 bases from V and 5 from J, leaving 10 bases between them. Germline assignment: CDR1 LGHNT and CDR2 FRNRAP. This CDR3 is built from 14 residues. The CDR3 protein is CASGLVLGVTEAFF. The CDR3 DNA follows: TGTGCTAGTGGTTTGGTACTCGGGGTTACTGAAGCTTTCTTT.

The V call is TRBV9, the J call TRBJ2-3; D gene unclear. The CDR3 runs 12 residues. Germline values: CDR1 SGDLS, CDR2 YYNGEE. V was clipped by 4 bases and J by 2 bases, with 5 bases between them. The CDR3 DNA is TGTGCCAGCAGCTACAACACAGATACGCAGTATTTT. Its protein is CASSYNTDTQYF.